This TCR beta chain came from a study of shared clonotypes between healthy human individuals. Between the trimmed V and J ends, which lost 1 base and 7 bases, there was a span of 3 bases. The CDR3 loop spans 11 amino acids. CDR1 SGHDT and CDR2 YYEEEE come from the germline V gene. Naive-designated CD8 cells lacked CD45RO, were positively enriched for CCR7, and omitted terminally differentiated effector memory CD45RA+ cells. The method was immunoSEQ multiplex PCR; TCRdb's version includes in-frame clones alone and lacks a portion of them. The sample includes around 2,000,000 clones, about 94% of them seen just once. On this clone itself: What it recognizes is unknown. Other nucleotide sequences in the sample specify the same CDR3.

The study's findings and limits: Sharing across four donors was seen in 4.5% to 5.5% of naive CD4 clonotypes. Blood was the sole source, and tissue repertoires probably differ. On the whole, naive subsets had larger estimated richness than memory subsets had.

Sequences were obtained from naive CD8+ T cells sorted from blood. This chain connects TRBV5-6 to TRBJ2-1; D uncertain. The clonotype was recovered from a man aged 18 to 29 in good health. The CDR3 spells CASSLLNEQFF. DNA for the CDR3: TGTGCCAGCAGCTTGCTGAATGAGCAGTTCTTC.